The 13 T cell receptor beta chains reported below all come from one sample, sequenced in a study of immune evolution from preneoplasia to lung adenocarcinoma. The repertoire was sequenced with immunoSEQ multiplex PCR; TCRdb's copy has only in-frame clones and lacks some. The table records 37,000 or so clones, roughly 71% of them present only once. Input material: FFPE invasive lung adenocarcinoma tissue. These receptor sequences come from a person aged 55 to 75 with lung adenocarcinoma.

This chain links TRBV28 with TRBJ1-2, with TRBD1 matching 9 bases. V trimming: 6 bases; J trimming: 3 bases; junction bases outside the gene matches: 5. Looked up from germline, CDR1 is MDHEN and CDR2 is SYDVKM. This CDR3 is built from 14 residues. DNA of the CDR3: TGTGCCAGCAGCCAACAGGGGGCAGACTATGGCTACACCTTC. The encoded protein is CASSQQGADYGYTF.

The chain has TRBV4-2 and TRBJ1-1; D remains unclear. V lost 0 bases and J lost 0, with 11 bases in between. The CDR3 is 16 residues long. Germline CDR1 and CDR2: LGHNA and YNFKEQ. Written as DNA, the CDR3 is TGTGCCAGCAGCCAAGATTGGGAAGGAATGAACACTGAAGCTTTCTTT. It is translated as CASSQDWEGMNTEAFF.

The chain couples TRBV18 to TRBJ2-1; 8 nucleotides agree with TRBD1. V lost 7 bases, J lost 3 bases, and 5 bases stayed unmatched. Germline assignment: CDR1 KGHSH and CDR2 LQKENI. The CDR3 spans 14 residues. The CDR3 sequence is CASLGQVDYNEQFF. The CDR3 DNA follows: TGTGCCAGCTTGGGACAGGTGGACTACAATGAGCAGTTCTTC.

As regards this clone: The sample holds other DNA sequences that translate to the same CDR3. The CDR3 bases are TGTGCCAGCAGCAAGACTAGCGGGAGGGCCGGAGATACGCAGTATTTT. This translates into CASSKTSGRAGDTQYF. The rearrangement links TRBV7-2 to TRBJ2-3; 14 bases fit TRBD2. V shed 5 bases and J 5 bases; nucleotides not matched to a gene: 6. Germline-derived CDR1 and CDR2 are SGHTA and FQGNSA. The CDR3 length is 16 residues.

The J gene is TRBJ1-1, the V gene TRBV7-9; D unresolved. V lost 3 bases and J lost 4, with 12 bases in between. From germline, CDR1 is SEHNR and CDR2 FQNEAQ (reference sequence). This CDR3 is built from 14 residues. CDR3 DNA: TGTGCCAGCAGCTTCGGACGGTTGGGCACTGAAGCTTTCTTT. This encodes CASSFGRLGTEAFF.

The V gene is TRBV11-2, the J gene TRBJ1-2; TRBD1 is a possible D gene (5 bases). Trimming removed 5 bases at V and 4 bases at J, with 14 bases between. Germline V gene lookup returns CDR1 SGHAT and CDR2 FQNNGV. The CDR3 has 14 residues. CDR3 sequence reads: CASSPEAGGYGYTF. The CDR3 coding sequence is TGTGCCAGCAGCCCGGAAGCTGGGGGCTATGGCTACACCTTC.

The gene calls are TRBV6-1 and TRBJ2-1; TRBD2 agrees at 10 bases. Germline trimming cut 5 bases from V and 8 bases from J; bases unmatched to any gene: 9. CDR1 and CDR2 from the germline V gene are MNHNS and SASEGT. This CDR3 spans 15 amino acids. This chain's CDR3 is CASSHPSGSWDEQFF. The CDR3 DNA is TGTGCCAGCAGTCATCCTAGCGGGAGTTGGGATGAGCAGTTCTTC.

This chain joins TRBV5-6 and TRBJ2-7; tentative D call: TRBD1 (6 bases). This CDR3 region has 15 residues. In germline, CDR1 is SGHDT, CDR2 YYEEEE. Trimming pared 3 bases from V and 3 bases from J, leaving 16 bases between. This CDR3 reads CASSSQGSLGYEQYF. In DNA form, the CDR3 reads TGTGCCAGCAGCTCCCAGGGGTCCCTTGGCTACGAGCAGTACTTC.

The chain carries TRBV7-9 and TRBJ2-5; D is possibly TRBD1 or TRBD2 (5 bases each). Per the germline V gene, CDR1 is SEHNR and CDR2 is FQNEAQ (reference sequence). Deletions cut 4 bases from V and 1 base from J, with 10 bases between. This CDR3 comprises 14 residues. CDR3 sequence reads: CASSSGPRQETQYF. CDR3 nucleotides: TGTGCCAGCAGCTCGGGACCGCGCCAAGAGACCCAGTACTTC.

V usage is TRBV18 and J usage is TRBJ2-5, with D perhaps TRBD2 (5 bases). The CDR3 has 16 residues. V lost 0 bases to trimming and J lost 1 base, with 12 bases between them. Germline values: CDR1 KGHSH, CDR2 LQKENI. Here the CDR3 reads CASSPPSGPVQETQYF. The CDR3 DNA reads TGTGCCAGCTCACCACCGAGCGGCCCCGTCCAAGAGACCCAGTACTTC.

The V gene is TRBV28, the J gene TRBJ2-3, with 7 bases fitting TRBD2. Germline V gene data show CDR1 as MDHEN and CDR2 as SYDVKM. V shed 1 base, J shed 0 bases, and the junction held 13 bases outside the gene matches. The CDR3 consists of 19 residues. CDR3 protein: CASSLSQLGGRGSTDTQYF. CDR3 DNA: TGTGCCAGCAGTTTATCCCAACTAGGCGGGAGAGGGAGCACAGATACGCAGTATTTT.

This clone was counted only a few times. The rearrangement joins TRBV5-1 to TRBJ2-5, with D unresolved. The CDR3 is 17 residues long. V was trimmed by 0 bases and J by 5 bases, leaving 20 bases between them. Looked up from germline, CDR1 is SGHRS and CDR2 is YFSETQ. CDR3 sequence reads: CASSLGVGTPNAETQYF. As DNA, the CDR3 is TGCGCCAGCAGCTTGGGGGTTGGAACACCGAACGCGGAGACCCAGTACTTC.

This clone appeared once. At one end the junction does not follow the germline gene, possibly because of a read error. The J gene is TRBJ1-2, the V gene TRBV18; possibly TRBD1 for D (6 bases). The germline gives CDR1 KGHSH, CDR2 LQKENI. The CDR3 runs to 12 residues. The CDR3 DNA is TGTGCCAGCTTACCAGGGGAGTATGGCTACACCTTC. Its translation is CASLPGEYGYTF.